This is a list of T cell receptor beta chains from one sample in a study of shared clonotypes between healthy human individuals. Some clones are missing from TCRdb's copy, which holds only in-frame ones; the method was immunoSEQ multiplex PCR. This sample has hundreds of thousands of clones, with roughly 95% found just once. The sequenced material came from naive CD8+ T cells sorted from blood. Source of these receptors: a woman in her thirties in good health. The CDR3 runs from the conserved cysteine through the conserved F or W. Fields, in order: J gene, clone size, D gene, V gene, CDR3 DNA, CDR3 protein. D genes are given only for firm matches. Clone size is stated in some rows and not others, as once, few, many or a class when expanded.

>TRBJ2-2|.|.|TRBV6-5
TGTGCCAGCAGTCTAGGGACATCCACCGGGGAGCTGTTTTTT
CASSLGTSTGELFF
>TRBJ2-7|.|TRBD1|TRBV27
TGTGCCAGCAGATCAACCGGGACAGGGGGAGAGGAGCAGTACTTC
CASRSTGTGGEEQYF
>TRBJ2-2|.|.|TRBV27
TGTGCCAGCAGTCCATCCTTCCCGGGAGCGAACACCGGGGAGCTGTTTTTT
CASSPSFPGANTGELFF
>TRBJ2-7|.|.|TRBV19
TGTGCCAGTAGTATAAAGGAGGGTCCCTACGAGCAGTACTTC
CASSIKEGPYEQYF
>TRBJ1-1|.|.|TRBV5-1
TGCGCCAGCAGCTTTTCTGTTGAGTTGATGAACACTGAAGCTTTCTTT
CASSFSVELMNTEAFF
>TRBJ1-1|.|.|TRBV9
TGTGCCAGCAGCGTAGTCCGCTCCCGGGACCCTGAAGCTTTCTTT
CASSVVRSRDPEAFF
>TRBJ1-2|.|.|TRBV9
TGTGCCAGCAGCGTACGGGACGGATCCTATGGCTACACCTTC
CASSVRDGSYGYTF
>TRBJ2-7|.|TRBD2|TRBV4-2
TGTGCCAGCAGCCAAGATAGGGCGGGACTAGACGTCAACTACGAGCAGTACTTC
CASSQDRAGLDVNYEQYF
>TRBJ2-7|.|.|TRBV9
TGTGCCAGCAGCGTAGCCCCTTCCGGGGGCTTTTACGAGCAGTACTTC
CASSVAPSGGFYEQYF
>TRBJ2-5|.|.|TRBV11-2
TGTGCCAGCAGCTTACACAGGCCCACTATCCTGCGGGAGACCCAGTACTTC
CASSLHRPTILRETQYF
>TRBJ2-2|.|TRBD2|TRBV19
TGTGCCAGTAGTTCCATGGTCCCGCTCACTAGCGGGAGTGACACCGGGGAGCTGTTTTTT
CASSSMVPLTSGSDTGELFF
>TRBJ2-7|.|TRBD2|TRBV7-2
TGTGCCAGCAGCTTATCGGGCGGGAGGGCCAGCTCCTACGAGCAGTACTTC
CASSLSGGRASSYEQYF
>TRBJ1-5|once|.|TRBV6-1
TGTGCCAGCAGTGCTTGGCGCAATCAGCCCCAGCATTTT
CASSAWRNQPQHF
>TRBJ1-2|.|.|TRBV7-9
TGTGCCAGCAGCTTAGGGGGCATAGGGGATGGCTACACCTTC
CASSLGGIGDGYTF
>TRBJ2-7|once|.|TRBV6-1
TGTGCCACACAGGGATCCTACGAGCAGTACTTC
CATQGSYEQYF
>TRBJ2-2|.|.|TRBV4-1
TGCGCCAGCAGCCCCTTCGAGGGCACCGGGGAGCTGTTTTTT
CASSPFEGTGELFF
>TRBJ2-1|.|.|TRBV14
TGTGCCAGCAGCCAAGGGAGGTCGCTAGCTAGGAATGAGCAGTTCTTC
CASSQGRSLARNEQFF
>TRBJ2-7|.|.|TRBV28
TGTGCCAGCAGAAAAGGGTTGGGCTACGAGCAGTACTTC
CASRKGLGYEQYF
>TRBJ2-5|.|.|TRBV7-9
TGTGCCAGCAGCATATGGGTAGGGCCACCGGGTGGGACCCAGTACTTC
CASSIWVGPPGGTQYF
>TRBJ1-5|.|TRBD1|TRBV28
TGTGCCAGCAGTGAATATTTGGGACAGTCCCGCAATCAGCCCCAGCATTTT
CASSEYLGQSRNQPQHF
>TRBJ2-1|once|.|TRBV6-5
TGTGCCAGCAGTTCATCTAGCAAGAATGAGCAGTTCTTC
CASSSSSKNEQFF
>TRBJ1-1|.|.|TRBV7-9
TGTGCCAGCAGCGGCCGGGGGCCCCGCGGCACTGAAGCTTTCTTT
CASSGRGPRGTEAFF
>TRBJ1-5|.|TRBD1|TRBV27
TGTGCCAGCAGCCCAGGGGGTCAGCCCCAGCATTTT
CASSPGGQPQHF
>TRBJ1-1|.|.|TRBV13
TGTGCCAGCAGCTTAAATGGCGGCACTGAAGCTTTCTTT
CASSLNGGTEAFF
>TRBJ2-7|.|.|TRBV27
TGTGCCAGCAGTTCCGGCGGACCCTACGAGCAGTACTTC
CASSSGGPYEQYF
>TRBJ2-7|.|.|TRBV13
TGTGCCAGCAGCTTAGGGACTCACAGCTCCTACGAGCAGTACTTC
CASSLGTHSSYEQYF
>TRBJ2-1|.|TRBD2|TRBV5-1
TGCGCCAGCAGCACCGGACTAGCGGGAGTAGGCAATGAGCAGTTCTTC
CASSTGLAGVGNEQFF
>TRBJ2-1|.|.|TRBV2
TGTGCCAGCAGACATACAAGGGGGGCCGGAAGCTCCTACAATGAGCAGTTCTTC
CASRHTRGAGSSYNEQFF
>TRBJ1-4|once|.|TRBV28
TGTGCCAGCAGCCCAGGGCAGGGGACTGAAAAACTGTTTTTT
CASSPGQGTEKLFF
>TRBJ2-1|.|TRBD2|TRBV9
TGTGCCAGCAGCGTGACTAGCGGGAAACATGAGCAGTTCTTC
CASSVTSGKHEQFF
>TRBJ2-1|.|.|TRBV28
TGTGCCTCCGGGGGAGACAATGAGCAGTTCTTC
CASGGDNEQFF
>TRBJ1-5|.|.|TRBV28
TGTGCCATCGTAGGGCACCTAAATCAGCCCCAGCATTTT
CAIVGHLNQPQHF
>TRBJ2-7|.|.|TRBV28
TGTGCCAGCAGTTTAACTGCCACCCACGAGCAGTACTTC
CASSLTATHEQYF
>TRBJ1-5|.|.|TRBV14
TGTGCCAGCAGCCAACACCGCAATCAGCCCCAGCATTTT
CASSQHRNQPQHF
>TRBJ2-6|.|.|TRBV7-9
TGTGCCAGCAGCTCGACCGAGGAGAAGGCCAACGTCCTGACTTTC
CASSSTEEKANVLTF
>TRBJ2-2|once|.|TRBV5-4
TGTGCCAGCAGAGCCGGGACAAGAAACACCGGGGAGCTGTTTTTT
CASRAGTRNTGELFF
>TRBJ2-1|.|.|TRBV19
TGTGCCAGTAGTATCGAAGGGGTAATCTACAATGAGCAGTTCTTC
CASSIEGVIYNEQFF
>TRBJ1-2|.|.|TRBV6-5
TGTGCCAGCAGTTACGGGGCAGGGCTATTGATTGCCTACACCTTC
CASSYGAGLLIAYTF
>TRBJ2-7|.|TRBD2|TRBV2
TGTGCCAGCATTGAATGGGCTAGCGGGAGCCACGAGCAGTACTTC
CASIEWASGSHEQYF
>TRBJ2-7|.|TRBD1|TRBV28
TGTGCCAGCAGGAATTCCGGGACAGCCTACGAGCAGTACTTC
CASRNSGTAYEQYF
>TRBJ1-3|.|TRBD1|TRBV4-1
TGCGCCAGCAGCCAAGTTGATTGGGGACAGGGCGCAAACACCATATATTTT
CASSQVDWGQGANTIYF
>TRBJ2-3|.|TRBD2|TRBV28
TGTGCCAGCAGTTTAGGGCGGGAGAACACAGATACGCAGTATTTT
CASSLGRENTDTQYF
>TRBJ2-5|.|.|TRBV7-9
TGTGCCAGCAGCTCGACGACAGGACATCAAGAGACCCAGTACTTC
CASSSTTGHQETQYF
>TRBJ2-7|.|.|TRBV4-2
TGTGCCAGCAGCCAAGAGGATGGCCAGGGATCTTACGAGCAGTACTTC
CASSQEDGQGSYEQYF
>TRBJ1-2|.|.|TRBV19
TGTGCCAGTAGTCCAGGACCGCCTAACTATGGCTACACCTTC
CASSPGPPNYGYTF
>TRBJ1-1|.|.|TRBV27
TGTGCCAGCAGTTTAGGGCTGAACACTGAAGCTTTCTTT
CASSLGLNTEAFF
>TRBJ2-7|.|.|TRBV5-1
TGCGCCAGCAGCTCCGGAGTCTACGAGCAGTACTTC
CASSSGVYEQYF
>TRBJ2-7|.|.|TRBV6-5
TGTGCCAGCAGTTACTCTAGCGGACAGAAGGCCTACGAGCAGTACTTC
CASSYSSGQKAYEQYF
>TRBJ2-3|.|.|TRBV29-1
TGCAGCGGAAACACAGATACGCAGTATTTT
CSGNTDTQYF
>TRBJ2-7|.|.|TRBV7-8
TGTGCCAGCAGCTCCTCTGGGGAGCAGTACTTC
CASSSSGEQYF
>TRBJ2-1|.|TRBD2|TRBV7-8
TGTGCCAGCAGCTCACTAGCGGGAGATCGCTACAATGAGCAGTTCTTC
CASSSLAGDRYNEQFF
>TRBJ1-1|.|TRBD1|TRBV4-2
TGTGCCAGCAGCCTGGGGAGGGGGCCTGGGACTGAAGCTTTCTTT
CASSLGRGPGTEAFF
>TRBJ2-3|once|.|TRBV4-1
TGCGCCAGCAGCCATACTAGCACAGATACGCAGTATTTT
CASSHTSTDTQYF
>TRBJ2-1|.|.|TRBV30
TGTGCCTGGAAGTATGGGAGGGGGGAGCAGTTCTTC
CAWKYGRGEQFF
>TRBJ2-7|.|TRBD2|TRBV28
TGTGCCAGCGGCCCGCGGGGGGTGACCTACGAGCAGTACTTC
CASGPRGVTYEQYF
>TRBJ1-1|.|TRBD1|TRBV27
TGTGCCAGCAGGCCGGACAGGGGGCCTTCTGTAGCTTTCTTT
CASRPDRGPSVAFF
>TRBJ2-7|.|.|TRBV28
TGTGCCAGCAGTTTAGGTGGCTACGAGCAGTACTTC
CASSLGGYEQYF
>TRBJ2-3|.|.|TRBV7-9
TGTGCCAGCTACTCGAGGGCGGGACGGCTTACAGATACGCAGTATTTT
CASYSRAGRLTDTQYF
>TRBJ2-1|.|.|TRBV29-1
TGCAGCGCCCACGGGGGACAAGGTAATGAGCAGTTCTTC
CSAHGGQGNEQFF
>TRBJ1-5|.|TRBD1|TRBV27
TGTGCCAGCAGTTATACAGGGGGCTCCCAGCCCCAGCATTTT
CASSYTGGSQPQHF